Shown below are 26 T cell receptor beta chains from a single sample sequenced in a study of memory CD4+ T cells and cytomegalovirus serostatus. Single viable CD3+CD4+CD8-CD45RO+ cells were sorted as the memory CD4+ T cells. The repertoire was sequenced with immunoSEQ multiplex PCR; TCRdb's copy has only in-frame clones and lacks some. The repertoire holds 40,000 to 45,000 clones, with less than 85% as singletons. The sample was memory CD4+ T cells from blood. Every receptor here comes from an adult in good health and CMV-seronegative.

The chain joins TRBV25-1 to TRBJ1-5, with 9 bases fitting TRBD1. V was clipped by 10 bases and J by 7 bases; unmatched bases: 8. The germline V gene encodes CDR1 MGHDK and CDR2 SYGVNS. The CDR3 spans 13 residues. CDR3 amino acids: CAKNGQGHQPQHF. In nucleotides, the CDR3 is TGTGCCAAAAATGGACAGGGGCACCAGCCCCAGCATTTT.

The chain is built from TRBV2 and TRBJ1-2, with a possible D match to TRBD1 (5 bases). V was cut by 8 bases and J by 8 bases, with 18 bases left in between. CDR3 length: 13 residues. CDR1 and CDR2 from the germline V gene are SNHLY and FYNNEI. The DNA of the CDR3 is TGTGCCAGCGAAAGGGACGTAGCCGGGGGCTACACCTTC. This translates into CASERDVAGGYTF.

The chain combines TRBV7-9 with TRBJ1-1; 7 nucleotides match TRBD1. The V gene end was trimmed by 7 bases and the J gene end by 6 bases; junction bases not matched to a gene: 17. This CDR3 is built from 16 residues. Germline V gives CDR1 SEHNR, CDR2 FQNEAQ (reference sequence). Written as DNA, the CDR3 is TGTGCCAGCACCAAGAGACAGGGTCTGAACGGCGCTGAAGCTTTCTTT. It translates to CASTKRQGLNGAEAFF.

The V call is TRBV6-6, the J call TRBJ2-1; 8 nucleotides match TRBD1. Trimming at V came to 6 bases and at J to 0 bases, leaving 4 bases not matched to a gene. Germline-derived CDR1 and CDR2 are MNHNY and SVGAGI (reference sequence). This CDR3 is 15 amino acids long. CDR3 nucleotide sequence: TGTGCCAGCAGAGCACAGGGGGTCTCCTACAATGAGCAGTTCTTC. It yields the protein CASRAQGVSYNEQFF.

This rearrangement joins TRBV9 to TRBJ2-3; TRBD1 is a possible D gene (6 bases). This CDR3 contains 15 residues. V gave up 0 bases and J gave up 3 bases, with 11 bases separating them. CDR1 is SGDLS and CDR2 is YYNGEE in the germline V gene. CDR3 sequence reads: CASSVEQGGTDTQYF. The CDR3 region has the DNA TGTGCCAGCAGCGTAGAACAGGGCGGGACAGATACGCAGTATTTT.

This rearrangement joins TRBV9 to TRBJ2-1; 10 bases line up with TRBD2. CDR1 and CDR2 from the germline V gene are SGDLS and YYNGEE. The CDR3 totals 14 residues. The V segment lost 4 bases and the J segment 7 bases; nucleotides outside the gene matches: 5. The CDR3: CASSPGLAANEQFF. The CDR3 DNA reads TGTGCCAGCAGCCCCGGACTAGCGGCGAATGAGCAGTTCTTC.

The chain joins TRBV5-3 to TRBJ2-1, with 10 nucleotides matching TRBD1. TRBV5-3 is designated an ORF whose function remains uncertain. This CDR3 comprises 21 residues. V lost 2 bases and J lost 1; bases outside the gene matches: 18. The DNA of the CDR3 is TGTGCCAGAAGCTTTCTTCAGGGTGACAGGGGGCCTCAACGGTCCTACAATGAGCAGTTCTTC. This encodes CARSFLQGDRGPQRSYNEQFF.

The V call is TRBV4-2, the J call TRBJ2-3, with 8 bases fitting TRBD2. The trim removed 2 bases at V and 0 bases at J, leaving 7 bases unmatched. The CDR3 loop spans 17 amino acids. In germline, CDR1 is LGHNA, CDR2 YNFKEQ. The CDR3 DNA reads TGTGCCAGCAGCCAACGTACTAGCGGATCTAGCACAGATACGCAGTATTTT. This sequence encodes CASSQRTSGSSTDTQYF.

This CDR3 is CASSPGRGLTEAFF. CDR3 coding DNA: TGTGCCAGCAGCCCGGGGAGGGGGCTTACTGAAGCTTTCTTT. V gene TRBV7-2 combines with J gene TRBJ1-1; 7 positions agree with TRBD1. The CDR3 runs 14 residues. The V gene end was trimmed by 5 bases and the J gene end by 5 bases; junction bases not matched to a gene: 8. CDR1 is SGHTA and CDR2 is FQGNSA in the germline V gene.

This rearrangement joins TRBV28 to TRBJ1-2; D not resolved. V dropped 6 bases and J dropped 4 bases, with 12 bases sitting between them. The CDR3 has 13 amino acids. CDR1 is MDHEN and CDR2 is SYDVKM in the germline V gene. The chain's CDR3 is CASSTTELYGYTF. CDR3 in DNA: TGTGCCAGCAGCACAACAGAACTCTATGGCTACACCTTC.

In its sample, this clone ranks as large. The V and J genes are TRBV2 and TRBJ1-1, with unresolved D. The germline V gene encodes CDR1 SNHLY and CDR2 FYNNEI. V lost 4 bases and J 1 base, leaving 7 bases between the germline ends. CDR3 length: 13 amino acids. DNA of the CDR3: TGTGCCAGCAGTGCGACGCAGAACACTGAAGCTTTCTTT. This sequence encodes CASSATQNTEAFF.

The chain uses TRBV7-9 and TRBJ2-3; tentatively, D is TRBD1 (5 bases). Looked up from germline, CDR1 is SEHNR and CDR2 is FQNEAQ (reference sequence). The germline V and J ends were trimmed by 1 base and 6 bases, with 11 bases remaining between them. The CDR3 length is 14 residues. The CDR3 DNA reads TGTGCCAGCAGCTTAGGGGAACCAGGGGATACGCAGTATTTT. This translates into CASSLGEPGDTQYF.

The J gene is TRBJ1-4, the V gene TRBV6-6; D gene uncertain. The V and J ends lost 6 bases and 7 bases respectively, with 9 bases between them. The CDR3 runs 12 residues. Germline V gene data show CDR1 as MNHNY and CDR2 as SVGAGI (reference sequence). CDR3: CASRLMSEKLFF. DNA of the CDR3: TGTGCCAGCAGACTGATGTCTGAAAAACTGTTTTTT.

The rearrangement uses TRBV10-1 and TRBJ1-5; 7 bases agree with TRBD1. The CDR3 sequence is 13 residues long. The junction had 6 bases not matched to a gene; V was cut back by 7 bases and J by 6 bases. Germline V gene sequence: CDR1 WNHNN, CDR2 SYGVQD (reference sequence). The CDR3 here is CASIDRVSQPQHF. The CDR3 bases are TGCGCCAGCATTGACAGGGTAAGTCAGCCCCAGCATTTT.

This clone was recorded a few times. The rearrangement joins TRBV29-1 to TRBJ1-2; D gene unclear. The CDR3 extends over 16 amino acids. V lost 7 bases, J lost 4 bases, and 25 bases lay in between. Germline values: CDR1 SQVTM, CDR2 ANQGSEA. The CDR3 loop reads CSAGNGSLVSGYGYTF. DNA for the CDR3: TGCAGCGCCGGGAACGGGTCCTTAGTTTCGGGCTATGGCTACACCTTC.

The rearrangement joins TRBV5-1 to TRBJ1-5, with unresolved D. The germline CDR1 and CDR2 sequences are SGHRS and YFSETQ. Trimming pared 0 bases from V and 0 bases from J, leaving 13 bases between. This CDR3 comprises 17 residues. This chain's CDR3 is CASSLEPRTYSNQPQHF. Written as DNA, the CDR3 is TGCGCCAGCAGCTTGGAACCCCGAACCTATAGCAATCAGCCCCAGCATTTT. The whole variable domain, remainder taken from reference TRBV5-1 and TRBJ1-5, is KAGVTQTPRYLIKTRGQQVTLSCSPISGHRSVSWYQQTPGQGLQFLFEYFSETQRNKGNFPGRFSGRQFSNSRSEMNVSTLELGDSALYLCASSLEPRTYSNQPQHFGDGTRLSIL.

This chain links TRBV27 with TRBJ2-2; tentatively, D is TRBD1 (6 bases). Trimming shortened V by 8 bases and J by 6 bases, and 13 bases separated the two germline ends. The CDR3 consists of 13 residues. Germline CDR1 MNHEY, CDR2 SMNVEV (reference sequence). Here the CDR3 DNA reads TGTGCCAGCCGTCAGGGGTTCGCCGGGGAGCTGTTTTTT. Residues: CASRQGFAGELFF.

The rearrangement joins TRBV11-3 to TRBJ1-1; unclear D gene. V lost 4 bases to trimming and J lost 3 bases, with 9 bases between them. Germline loops: CDR1 SGHNT, CDR2 YENEEA. The CDR3 totals 13 residues. CDR3 sequence (DNA): TGTGCCAGCAGCTCCTGGGAGGACACTGAAGCTTTCTTT. Protein sequence: CASSSWEDTEAFF.

V gene TRBV4-1 combines with J gene TRBJ1-3; D might be TRBD1 (6 bases). Germline CDR1 reads MGHRA; CDR2 reads YSYEKL. The CDR3 length is 16 residues. Trimming pared 1 base from V and 4 bases from J, leaving 14 bases between. In DNA, the CDR3 is TGCGCCAGCAGCCAAGTTTTAGGGACATTGGGAAACACCATATATTTT. Amino acid sequence: CASSQVLGTLGNTIYF.

This chain joins TRBV5-5 and TRBJ1-1; D not resolved. Trimming took off 1 base at V and 0 bases at J, with 10 bases between the two ends. Looked up from germline, CDR1 is SGHKS and CDR2 is YYEKEE (reference sequence). The CDR3 has 15 amino acids. This CDR3 reads CASSLSQAVNTEAFF. CDR3 nucleotide sequence: TGTGCCAGCAGCTTGAGTCAGGCAGTGAACACTGAAGCTTTCTTT. Drawing the rest from reference TRBV5-5 and TRBJ1-1, the complete variable domain is DAGVTQSPTHLIKTRGQQVTLRCSPISGHKSVSWYQQVLGQGPQFIFQYYEKEERGRGNFPDRFSARQFPNYSSELNVNALLLGDSALYLCASSLSQAVNTEAFFGQGTRLTVV.

The chain links TRBV25-1 to TRBJ1-1; 9 bases match TRBD1. V lost 2 bases, J lost 1 base, and 2 bases stayed unmatched. CDR3 length: 15 residues. In germline, CDR1 is MGHDK, CDR2 SYGVNS. The DNA of the CDR3 is TGTGCCAGCAGTGAAAGGGGACAGGGGAACACTGAAGCTTTCTTT. Amino acid sequence: CASSERGQGNTEAFF.

The chain couples TRBV28 to TRBJ2-7, with D unclear. V lost 5 bases, J lost 4 bases, and 9 bases lay in between. Germline loops: CDR1 MDHEN, CDR2 SYDVKM. The CDR3 consists of 12 residues. CDR3 loop: CASSPVRYEQYF. DNA of the CDR3: TGTGCCAGCAGTCCAGTCAGATACGAGCAGTACTTC. The variable domain in full, with the rest retrieved from reference TRBV28 and TRBJ2-7, is DVKVTQSSRYLVKRTGEKVFLECVQDMDHENMFWYRQDPGLGLRLIYFSYDVKMKEKGDIPEGYSVSREKKERFSLILESASTNQTSMYLCASSPVRYEQYFGPGTRLTVT.

The count of this clone is one. The chain combines TRBV12-5 with TRBJ1-6; 8 bases are shared with TRBD1. V lost 3 bases and J lost 10; bases outside the gene matches: 8. Germline-derived CDR1 and CDR2 are LGHNT and FRNRAP. This CDR3 comprises 15 residues. The CDR3 DNA sequence: TGTGCTAGTGGTTTTGCCCAGGGGGCTGGATCACCCCTCCACTTT. Translating it yields CASGFAQGAGSPLHF.

This clone has only a few counts. This sequence joins TRBV5-1 and TRBJ1-2; 7 nucleotides match TRBD1. The CDR3 has 14 residues. The V segment lost 5 bases and the J segment 3 bases; nucleotides outside the gene matches: 7. Germline V gene sequence: CDR1 SGHRS, CDR2 YFSETQ. The CDR3 loop is CASRGTEGHYGYTF. The CDR3 DNA is TGCGCCAGCAGGGGGACAGAAGGACACTATGGCTACACCTTC.

This chain connects TRBV7-9 to TRBJ1-1; TRBD1 is a possible D gene (6 bases). The germline V gene has CDR1 SEHNR and CDR2 FQNEAQ (reference sequence). The V and J ends lost 2 bases and 7 bases respectively, with 11 bases between them. The CDR3 extends over 13 amino acids. DNA of the CDR3: TGTGCCAGCAGCTTAAAACAGGGCCTTGAAGCTTTCTTT. This sequence encodes CASSLKQGLEAFF. The full variable domain, rest sourced from reference TRBV7-9 and TRBJ1-1, is DTGVSQNPRHKITKRGQNVTFRCDPISEHNRLYWYRQTLGQGPEFLTYFQNEAQLEKSRLLSDRFSAERPKGSFSTLEIQRTEQGDSAMYLCASSLKQGLEAFFGQGTRLTVV.

This clone was counted once. The J gene is TRBJ1-1, the V gene TRBV6-5; D may be TRBD1 (5 bases). Germline CDR1 reads MNHEY; CDR2 reads SVGAGI. V was clipped by 8 bases and J by 1 base, with 17 bases between them. The CDR3 is 15 amino acids. CDR3 DNA: TGTGCCAGCGAACGGCCCGGGACTTCGAACACTGAAGCTTTCTTT. It is translated as CASERPGTSNTEAFF.